This T cell receptor beta chain emerged from a study of blood T cell repertoires in COVID-19. Study-level background: The origin of the acute and convalescent COVID-19 samples was the United States, Italy and Spain. Sources were T cells, B-cell-depleted T cells, or PBMCs; the material itself was cDNA or gDNA.

As processed by the authors: From reference gene primer amplification, estimates of nucleated cell counts were derived. Produced via immunoSEQ multiplex PCR; TCRdb's table is partial and in-frame only. For V, J and clone size, that table is used; D and trimming come from the DNA. This table has around 130,000 clones, about 87% appearing once. The CDR3 length is 12 residues. CDR1 SQVTM and CDR2 ANQGSEA come from the germline V gene. V was trimmed by 4 bases and J by 4 bases, leaving 11 bases between them. The clonotype was recovered from a woman older than 75 with acute or convalescent COVID-19. The chain recombines TRBV29-1 with TRBJ2-7; possibly TRBD1 for D (6 bases). The sequenced sample was peripheral blood. CDR3 sequence: CSVVHREYEQYF. The DNA for the CDR3 is TGCAGCGTTGTTCACAGGGAGTACGAGCAGTACTTC.